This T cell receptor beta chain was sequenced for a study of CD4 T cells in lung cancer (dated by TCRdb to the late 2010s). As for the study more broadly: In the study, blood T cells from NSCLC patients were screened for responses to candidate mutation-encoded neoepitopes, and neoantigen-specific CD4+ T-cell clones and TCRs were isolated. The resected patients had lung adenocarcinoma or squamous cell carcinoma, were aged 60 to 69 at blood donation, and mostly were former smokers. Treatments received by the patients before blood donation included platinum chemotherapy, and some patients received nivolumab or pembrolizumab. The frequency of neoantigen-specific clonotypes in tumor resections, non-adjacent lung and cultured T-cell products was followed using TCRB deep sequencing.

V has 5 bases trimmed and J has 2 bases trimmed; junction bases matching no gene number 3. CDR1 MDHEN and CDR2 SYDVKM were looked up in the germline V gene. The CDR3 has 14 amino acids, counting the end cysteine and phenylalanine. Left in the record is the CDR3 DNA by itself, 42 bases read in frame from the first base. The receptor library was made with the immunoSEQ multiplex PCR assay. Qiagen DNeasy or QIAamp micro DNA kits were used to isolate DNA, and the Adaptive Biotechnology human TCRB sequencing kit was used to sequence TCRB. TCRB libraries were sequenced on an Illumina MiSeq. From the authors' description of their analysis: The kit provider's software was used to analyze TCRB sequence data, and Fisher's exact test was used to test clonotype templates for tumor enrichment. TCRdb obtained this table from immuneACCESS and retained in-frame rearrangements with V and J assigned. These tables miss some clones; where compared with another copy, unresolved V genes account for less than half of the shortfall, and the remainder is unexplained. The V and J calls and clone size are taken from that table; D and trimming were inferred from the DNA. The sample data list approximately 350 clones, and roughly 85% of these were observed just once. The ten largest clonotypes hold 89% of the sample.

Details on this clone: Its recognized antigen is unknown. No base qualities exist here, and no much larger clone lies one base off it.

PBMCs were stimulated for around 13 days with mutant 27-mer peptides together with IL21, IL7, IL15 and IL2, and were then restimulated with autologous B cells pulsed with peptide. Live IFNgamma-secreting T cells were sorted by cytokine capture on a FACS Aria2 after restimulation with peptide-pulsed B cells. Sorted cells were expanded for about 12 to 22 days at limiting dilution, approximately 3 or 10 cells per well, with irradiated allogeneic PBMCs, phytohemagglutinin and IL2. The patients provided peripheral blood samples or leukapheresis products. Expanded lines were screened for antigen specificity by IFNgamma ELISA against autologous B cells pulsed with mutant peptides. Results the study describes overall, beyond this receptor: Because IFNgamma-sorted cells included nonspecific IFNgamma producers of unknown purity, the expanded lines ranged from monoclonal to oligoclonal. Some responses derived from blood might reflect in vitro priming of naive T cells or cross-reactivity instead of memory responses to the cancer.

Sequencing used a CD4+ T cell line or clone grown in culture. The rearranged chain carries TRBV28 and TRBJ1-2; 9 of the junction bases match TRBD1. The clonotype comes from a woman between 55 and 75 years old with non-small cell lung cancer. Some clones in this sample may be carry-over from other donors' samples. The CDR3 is CASSAGTGNYGYTF. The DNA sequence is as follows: TGTGCCAGCAGTGCCGGGACAGGGAACTATGGCTACACCTTC.